Listed below are T cell receptor beta chains from one sample, sequenced in a study of neurological immune-mediated disorders. A single record per CDR3 protein comes from TCRdb applying MiXCR to the 5' RACE reads. The repertoire holds tens of thousands of distinct CDR3 sequences, under 4.5% seen once, with less than 3.5% in the top ten. Sample: PBMCs. The source of these receptors is a woman between 50 and 59 years old with multiple sclerosis. Both conserved end residues are part of each CDR3. The order of the fields is clone size, V gene, CDR3 protein. Clone size is stated in some rows and not others, as once, few, many or a class when expanded.

clone size: few; V gene: TRBV5-1; CDR3 protein: CASSQEIAFSYEQYF
clone size: many; V gene: TRBV11-2; CDR3 protein: CASSSGTEISNQPQHF
clone size: few; V gene: TRBV7-7; CDR3 protein: CASSLARRDTQYF
clone size: many; V gene: TRBV20-1; CDR3 protein: CSVKLAGSGTQYF
clone size: many; V gene: TRBV4-1; CDR3 protein: CASSEERTNEKLFF
clone size: many; V gene: TRBV10-3; CDR3 protein: CAIKSILDEQFF
clone size: many; V gene: TRBV7-2; CDR3 protein: CASSLALSSYNSPLHF
clone size: -; V gene: TRBV4-3; CDR3 protein: CASSQDAGSDSPLHF
clone size: many; V gene: TRBV5-1; CDR3 protein: CASSLRQEGGLHF
clone size: many; V gene: TRBV3-1; CDR3 protein: CASSQPNLSKNIQYF
clone size: few; V gene: TRBV20-1; CDR3 protein: CSAGRENQYF
clone size: many; V gene: TRBV20-1; CDR3 protein: CSAFQRLAGGPRNIQYF
clone size: many; V gene: TRBV6-5; CDR3 protein: CASREGTRDGPYNEQFF
clone size: many; V gene: TRBV7-2; CDR3 protein: CASSLEAGLNTEAFF
clone size: many; V gene: TRBV20-1; CDR3 protein: CSAQGSVRYGYTF
clone size: many; V gene: TRBV20-1; CDR3 protein: CSATPGPTYEQYF
clone size: many; V gene: TRBV5-1; CDR3 protein: CASRGSGTWEETQYF
clone size: many; V gene: TRBV11-2; CDR3 protein: CASSSGQGGSEQYF
clone size: many; V gene: TRBV5-1; CDR3 protein: CASSWGDRSAYEQYF
clone size: many; V gene: TRBV20-1; CDR3 protein: CSARGTRINQPQHF
clone size: many; V gene: TRBV10-3; CDR3 protein: CAISENEHSPLHF
clone size: many; V gene: TRBV5-1; CDR3 protein: CASSLDPKINTEAFF
clone size: many; V gene: TRBV24-1; CDR3 protein: CATSDPRQADTQYF
clone size: many; V gene: TRBV11-3; CDR3 protein: CASSLSENTEAFF
clone size: many; V gene: TRBV7-2; CDR3 protein: CASSLARAQETQYF
clone size: many; V gene: TRBV9; CDR3 protein: CASSVSSGGALETQYF
clone size: many; V gene: TRBV15; CDR3 protein: CATSFRDRHTDTQYF
clone size: many; V gene: TRBV20-1; CDR3 protein: CSAPVAGSSSYNEQFF
clone size: many; V gene: TRBV7-8; CDR3 protein: CASSLVRTPATYEQYF
clone size: many; V gene: TRBV7-6; CDR3 protein: CASSFRLAPDTQYF
clone size: many; V gene: TRBV5-6; CDR3 protein: CASSWDESEQYF
clone size: many; V gene: TRBV4-3; CDR3 protein: CASSPNNLGVQYF
clone size: many; V gene: TRBV15; CDR3 protein: CATSRGGTDPDTQYF
clone size: few; V gene: TRBV11-3; CDR3 protein: CASSSGSGGDQETQYF
clone size: many; V gene: TRBV28; CDR3 protein: CATIPRTGVRELFF
clone size: many; V gene: TRBV20-1; CDR3 protein: CSASGAPAMADTQYF
clone size: many; V gene: TRBV20-1; CDR3 protein: CSARVPGRGNQPQHF
clone size: many; V gene: TRBV12-3/TRBV12-4; CDR3 protein: CASSFGDSYNEQFF
clone size: many; V gene: TRBV20-1; CDR3 protein: CSVLRGQINSPLHF
clone size: many; V gene: TRBV20-1; CDR3 protein: CSARQGAYGYTF
clone size: many; V gene: TRBV5-1; CDR3 protein: CASSPGGSYGYTF
clone size: many; V gene: TRBV6-1; CDR3 protein: CASIVYGKETYEQYF
clone size: many; V gene: TRBV20-1; CDR3 protein: CSASPTLAGGSGEQFF
clone size: many; V gene: TRBV28; CDR3 protein: CASRSRDSPVHEQYF
clone size: few; V gene: TRBV7-6; CDR3 protein: CASSYSSGGRLYNEQFF
clone size: many; V gene: TRBV12-3/TRBV12-4; CDR3 protein: CASSLEVTSDGPYEQYF
clone size: many; V gene: TRBV7-2; CDR3 protein: CASSLGGLSYEQYF
clone size: many; V gene: TRBV7-2; CDR3 protein: CATRGDTDTQYF
clone size: many; V gene: TRBV20-1; CDR3 protein: CSASNRRSGNTIYF
clone size: many; V gene: TRBV4-2; CDR3 protein: CASSQDSGSYNSPLHF
clone size: many; V gene: TRBV12-3/TRBV12-4; CDR3 protein: CASSERPGPPGTDTQYF
clone size: many; V gene: TRBV2; CDR3 protein: CASRPNHATNEKLFF
clone size: many; V gene: TRBV7-2; CDR3 protein: CASSLVSVLSDTQYF
clone size: many; V gene: TRBV5-8; CDR3 protein: CASSSARTGGLSGNTIYF